One and the same sample provided the 28 T cell receptor beta chains below, sequenced in a study of blood T cell repertoires in COVID-19. Clones were read by immunoSEQ multiplex PCR, and TCRdb kept only the in-frame ones, dropping some. The sample yields 130,000 to 150,000 clones, 65% to 85% seen once. Sequencing was performed on peripheral blood. Every receptor here comes from a man in his sixties with active or convalescent COVID-19.

The chain employs TRBV5-1 and TRBJ1-1; D is unclear. The CDR3 runs to 14 residues. Trimming stripped 0 bases from V and 3 bases from J, with 9 bases between. Germline loops: CDR1 SGHRS, CDR2 YFSETQ. The CDR3 nucleotides are TGCGCCAGCAGCTTGGATAACGGGGACACTGAAGCTTTCTTT. Its protein product is CASSLDNGDTEAFF.

V gene TRBV5-4 combines with J gene TRBJ2-5; the match to TRBD2 covers 7 bases. V was clipped by 4 bases and J by 1 base; unmatched bases: 7. The V gene's germline CDR1 is SGHNT and CDR2 YYREEE (reference sequence). CDR3 length: 15 amino acids. This chain's CDR3 is CASSPGGLSQETQYF. DNA of the CDR3: TGTGCCAGCAGCCCGGGGGGACTTTCCCAAGAGACCCAGTACTTC.

J is TRBJ2-2 and V is TRBV29-1; a possible D gene is TRBD1 (6 bases). Deletions cut 8 bases from V and 1 base from J, with 11 bases between. Germline CDR1 is SQVTM and CDR2 is ANQGSEA. CDR3 length equals 13 residues. This CDR3 reads CSWQGRNTGELFF. CDR3 coding DNA: TGCAGCTGGCAGGGGAGGAACACCGGGGAGCTGTTTTTT.

The rearrangement uses TRBV2 and TRBJ1-5; 8 bases map to TRBD1. The V segment lost 5 bases and the J segment 12 bases; nucleotides outside the gene matches: 9. There are 13 residues in the CDR3. The germline CDR1 and CDR2 sequences are SNHLY and FYNNEI. The chain's CDR3 is CASSPEDRDSQHF. The CDR3 bases are TGTGCCAGCAGTCCAGAGGACAGGGACAGCCAGCATTTT.

This chain connects TRBV7-8 to TRBJ1-1, with D unclear. CDR1 and CDR2 from the germline V gene are SGHVS and FQNEAQ. V lost 2 bases, J lost 5 bases, and 18 bases lay in between. This CDR3 spans 16 amino acids. The CDR3 DNA follows: TGTGCCAGCAGCTTAACCCGCGGCAGGCCGGGGACTGAAGCTTTCTTT. Its translation is CASSLTRGRPGTEAFF.

The chain couples TRBV18 to TRBJ2-2, with TRBD2 as a possible D gene (8 bases). Trimming removed 3 bases from V and 3 bases from J, with 14 bases in between. CDR1 and CDR2 from the germline V gene are KGHSH and LQKENI. The CDR3 extends over 16 amino acids. The DNA of the CDR3 is TGTGCCAGCTCACCCCCGGGAGGGGGCGACACCGGGGAGCTGTTTTTT. This encodes CASSPPGGGDTGELFF.

This rearrangement joins TRBV2 to TRBJ1-4; no clear D. Trimming removed 0 bases from V and 12 bases from J, with 11 bases in between. This CDR3 is built from 13 residues. CDR1 and CDR2 from the germline V gene are SNHLY and FYNNEI. CDR3 sequence: CASSEAGLGELFF. CDR3 in DNA: TGTGCCAGCAGTGAAGCGGGTCTGGGAGAACTGTTTTTT.

The chain couples TRBV11-2 to TRBJ2-2; possible D gene TRBD2, 5 bases. V gave up 0 bases and J gave up 5 bases, with 7 bases separating them. This CDR3 comprises 14 residues. Looked up from germline, CDR1 is SGHAT and CDR2 is FQNNGV. The CDR3 DNA reads TGTGCCAGCAGCTTAGATTGGAGGACCGGGGAGCTGTTTTTT. It codes for CASSLDWRTGELFF.

The chain has TRBV19 and TRBJ2-1; D is possibly TRBD2 (6 bases). The CDR3 loop spans 15 amino acids. Germline V gene data show CDR1 as LNHDA and CDR2 as SQIVND (reference sequence). The ends were cut back, 3 bases at V and 6 bases at J, with 15 bases in the middle. The DNA for the CDR3 is TGTGCCAGTAGTATCCGGGACTGGGCTCCCAATGAGCAGTTCTTC. It is translated as CASSIRDWAPNEQFF.

The chain joins TRBV27 to TRBJ2-1; TRBD2 aligns across 8 bases. J lost 6 bases, V lost 5 bases, and 12 bases had no gene match. This CDR3 contains 16 residues. The germline CDR1 and CDR2 sequences are MNHEY and SMNVEV (reference sequence). This CDR3 reads CASSTAGLAGGNEQFF. DNA for the CDR3: TGTGCCAGCAGTACCGCCGGACTAGCTGGGGGCAATGAGCAGTTCTTC.

Only a few counts were recorded for this clone. The J gene is TRBJ2-1, the V gene TRBV11-2; D possibly corresponds to TRBD2 (5 bases). The CDR3 contains 14 residues. V shed 2 bases and J shed 7 bases, with 12 bases lying between them. Germline lookup yields CDR1 SGHAT and CDR2 FQNNGV. CDR3 region: CASSLILGMNEQFF. The CDR3 coding sequence is TGTGCCAGCAGCTTAATACTAGGTATGAATGAGCAGTTCTTC.

The rearrangement links TRBV5-1 to TRBJ2-3, with TRBD1 matching 10 bases. Germline V gene sequence: CDR1 SGHRS, CDR2 YFSETQ. The CDR3 is 14 amino acids. V was pared by 4 bases and J by 9 bases, with 8 bases of the junction left unmatched. The CDR3 sequence: CASSGGTGDETQYF. CDR3 coding DNA: TGCGCCAGCAGCGGGGGGACAGGGGACGAAACGCAGTATTTT.

V usage is TRBV10-1 and J usage is TRBJ1-5; D might be TRBD1 (5 bases). Per germline, CDR1 WNHNN and CDR2 SYGVQD (reference sequence). This CDR3 has 13 residues. The V and J ends lost 6 bases and 4 bases respectively, with 10 bases between them. As DNA, the CDR3 is TGCGCCAGCAGAGGGGTGGGGAATCAGCCCCAGCATTTT. Translating gives CASRGVGNQPQHF.

The rearrangement uses TRBV30 and TRBJ2-7, with D perhaps matching TRBD2 (5 bases). V was pared by 2 bases and J by 3 bases, with 11 bases between. This CDR3 region has 13 residues. CDR1 is GTSNPN, CDR2 SVGIG, per germline (reference sequence). Here the CDR3 DNA reads TGTGCCTGGAGTAACGGCGGGCGCTACGAGCAGTACTTC. Translation: CAWSNGGRYEQYF.

The chain employs TRBV5-1 and TRBJ2-1; 10 bases line up with TRBD2. The germline V gene has CDR1 SGHRS and CDR2 YFSETQ. V was clipped by 2 bases and J by 2 bases; unmatched bases: 1. This CDR3 comprises 15 residues. The CDR3 sequence: CASSFTSGTYNEQFF. The CDR3 DNA reads as TGCGCCAGCAGCTTTACTAGCGGGACCTACAATGAGCAGTTCTTC.

A single count supports this clone. This CDR3 is also generated by other DNA sequences in the sample. This sequence joins TRBV5-1 and TRBJ1-1; D is uncertain. The CDR3 covers 13 residues. Germline CDR1 is SGHRS and CDR2 is YFSETQ. V shed 0 bases and J shed 4 bases, with 7 bases lying between them. DNA for the CDR3: TGCGCCAGCAGCTTGGGGGCGGGCACTGAAGCTTTCTTT. As protein: CASSLGAGTEAFF.

The rearrangement joins TRBV5-6 to TRBJ2-7, with unresolved D. Trimming shortened V by 2 bases and J by 6 bases, and 12 bases separated the two germline ends. Per the germline V gene, CDR1 is SGHDT and CDR2 is YYEEEE. CDR3 length: 13 residues. In nucleotides, the CDR3 is TGTGCCAGCAGCTTCTGGCCCATCGTCGAGCAGTACTTC. This sequence encodes CASSFWPIVEQYF.

In this sample, this clone turned up once. DNA for the CDR3: TGTGCCAGTAGATCAAGGGAGTCGCTGAGGGAGACCCAGTACTTC. Residues: CASRSRESLRETQYF. The chain joins TRBV19 to TRBJ2-5, with a weak D call TRBD2 (5 bases). Germline assignment: CDR1 LNHDA and CDR2 SQIVND (reference sequence). V was clipped by 6 bases and J by 5 bases, with 19 bases between them. The CDR3 has 15 residues.

This clone was seen at least ten times. The V call is TRBV11-2, the J call TRBJ2-7; D is possibly TRBD1 (5 bases). In germline, CDR1 is SGHAT, CDR2 FQNNGV. V shed 3 bases and J shed 0 bases, with 9 bases lying between them. This CDR3 comprises 14 residues. Written as DNA, the CDR3 is TGTGCCAGCAGCTTCGACAGAAACTCCTACGAGCAGTACTTC. Its protein is CASSFDRNSYEQYF.

This clone was counted once. This rearrangement joins TRBV5-4 to TRBJ1-2, with TRBD1 identical over 7 bases. CDR1 and CDR2 (germline): SGHNT, YYREEE (reference sequence). V lost 0 bases, J lost 3 bases, and 2 bases stayed unmatched. This CDR3 is built from 14 residues. CDR3 sequence (DNA): TGTGCCAGCAGCTTGGGAGGGGGCGACTATGGCTACACCTTC. Its translation is CASSLGGGDYGYTF. The whole variable domain, remainder taken from reference TRBV5-4 and TRBJ1-2, is ETGVTQSPTHLIKTRGQQVTLRCSSQSGHNTVSWYQQALGQGPQFIFQYYREEENGRGNFPPRFSGLQFPNYSSELNVNALELDDSALYLCASSLGGGDYGYTFGSGTRLTVV.

The chain recombines TRBV5-1 with TRBJ2-7, with no clear D. The germline V and J ends were trimmed by 5 bases and 1 base, with 4 bases remaining between them. The CDR3 consists of 11 residues. Per germline, CDR1 SGHRS and CDR2 YFSETQ. CDR3 amino acids: CASRASYEQYF. CDR3 DNA sequence: TGCGCCAGCAGGGCTTCCTACGAGCAGTACTTC.

Comments on this clone: Other DNA sequences in the same sample also yield this CDR3. The chain carries TRBV5-1 and TRBJ1-1, with no clear D. V was pared by 1 base and J by 1 base, with 5 bases between. Germline CDR1 SGHRS, CDR2 YFSETQ. The CDR3 is made up of 13 amino acids. The chain's CDR3 is CASSLSQNTEAFF. CDR3 nucleotides: TGCGCCAGCAGCTTGAGCCAGAACACTGAAGCTTTCTTT.

The chain is built from TRBV4-1 and TRBJ2-7; D not certain. V dropped 4 bases and J dropped 0 bases, with 13 bases sitting between them. Germline V gives CDR1 MGHRA, CDR2 YSYEKL. The CDR3 consists of 15 residues. The CDR3 here is CASSRVVYSSYEQYF. In DNA, the CDR3 is TGCGCCAGCAGCCGAGTAGTCTACTCCTCCTACGAGCAGTACTTC.

The chain couples TRBV7-3 to TRBJ2-2; 11 nucleotides line up with TRBD2. Germline V lookup: CDR1 SGHTA, CDR2 FQGTGA. CDR3 size: 16 residues. V shed 5 bases and J 5 bases; nucleotides not matched to a gene: 7. The DNA for the CDR3 is TGTGCCAGCAGCCCCACTAGCGGGAGACCAACCGGGGAGCTGTTTTTT. Translating gives CASSPTSGRPTGELFF.

V is TRBV19 and J is TRBJ2-5; 7 bases map to TRBD1. Germline CDR1 LNHDA, CDR2 SQIVND (reference sequence). Trimming at V came to 5 bases and at J to 4 bases, leaving 7 bases not matched to a gene. CDR3 length: 14 amino acids. This chain's CDR3 is CASSHRGQGETQYF. Written as DNA, the CDR3 is TGTGCCAGTAGTCACAGGGGACAAGGAGAGACCCAGTACTTC.

The chain employs TRBV19 and TRBJ2-3; weak D call: TRBD1 (5 bases). Germline lookup yields CDR1 LNHDA and CDR2 SQIVND (reference sequence). V shed 9 bases and J shed 1 base, with 14 bases lying between them. There are 14 residues in the CDR3. CDR3 coding DNA: TGTGCCAGCGTACCAGGGCGGCGCACAGATACGCAGTATTTT. It specifies CASVPGRRTDTQYF.

This chain connects TRBV28 to TRBJ1-2; 9 nucleotides align to TRBD1. The V gene end was trimmed by 8 bases and the J gene end by 4 bases; junction bases not matched to a gene: 11. This CDR3 is 15 amino acids long. From germline, CDR1 is MDHEN and CDR2 SYDVKM. CDR3 amino acids: CASSRPGTGSYGYTF. Here the CDR3 DNA reads TGTGCCAGCTCGAGGCCAGGGACAGGGTCCTATGGCTACACCTTC.

As to this clone: Other DNA sequences in this specimen translate into the identical CDR3. V gene TRBV7-9 combines with J gene TRBJ1-2, with a weak D call TRBD1 (6 bases). V was trimmed by 2 bases and J by 3 bases, leaving 10 bases between them. CDR1 is SEHNR and CDR2 is FQNEAQ in the germline V gene (reference sequence). CDR3 length equals 14 residues. CDR3 residues: CASSLKGVDYGYTF. In DNA, the CDR3 is TGTGCCAGCAGCTTAAAGGGGGTGGACTATGGCTACACCTTC. The complete variable domain, with remaining parts taken from reference TRBV7-9 and TRBJ1-2, reads DTGVSQNPRHKITKRGQNVTFRCDPISEHNRLYWYRQTLGQGPEFLTYFQNEAQLEKSRLLSDRFSAERPKGSFSTLEIQRTEQGDSAMYLCASSLKGVDYGYTFGSGTRLTVV.